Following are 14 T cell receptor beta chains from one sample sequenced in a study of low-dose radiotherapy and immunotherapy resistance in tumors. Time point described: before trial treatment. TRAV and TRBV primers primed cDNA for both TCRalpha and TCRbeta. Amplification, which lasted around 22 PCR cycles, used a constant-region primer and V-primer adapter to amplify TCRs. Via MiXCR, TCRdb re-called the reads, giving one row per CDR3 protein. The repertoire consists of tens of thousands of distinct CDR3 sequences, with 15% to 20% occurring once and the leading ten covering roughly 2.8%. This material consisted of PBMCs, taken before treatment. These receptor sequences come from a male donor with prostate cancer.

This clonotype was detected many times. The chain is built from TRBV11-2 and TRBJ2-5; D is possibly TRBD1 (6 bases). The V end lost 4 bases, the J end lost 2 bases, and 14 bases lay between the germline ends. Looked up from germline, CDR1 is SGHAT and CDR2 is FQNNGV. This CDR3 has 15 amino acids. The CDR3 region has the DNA TGTGCCAGCAGCTCCCTGCAGGGGCATCAAGAGACCCAGTACTTC. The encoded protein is CASSSLQGHQETQYF.

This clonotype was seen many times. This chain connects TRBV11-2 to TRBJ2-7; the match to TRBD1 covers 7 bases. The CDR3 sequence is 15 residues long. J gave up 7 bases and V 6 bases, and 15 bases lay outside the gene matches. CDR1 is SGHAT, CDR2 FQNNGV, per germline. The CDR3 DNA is TGTGCCAGCAGTCGACACCCGGACAGGCTTCAAGAGCAGTACTTC. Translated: CASSRHPDRLQEQYF.

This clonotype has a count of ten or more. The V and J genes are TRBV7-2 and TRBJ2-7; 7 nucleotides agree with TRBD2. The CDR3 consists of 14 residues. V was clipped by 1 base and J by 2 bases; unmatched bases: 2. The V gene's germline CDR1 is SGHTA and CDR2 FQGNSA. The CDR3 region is CASSLGGGTYEQYF. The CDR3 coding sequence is TGTGCCAGCAGCTTAGGGGGGGGGACCTACGAGCAGTACTTC.

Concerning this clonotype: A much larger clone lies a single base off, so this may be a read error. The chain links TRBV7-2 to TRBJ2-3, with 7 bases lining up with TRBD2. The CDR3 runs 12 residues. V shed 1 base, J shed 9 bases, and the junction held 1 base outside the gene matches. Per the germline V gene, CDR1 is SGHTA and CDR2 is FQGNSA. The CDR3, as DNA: TGTGCCAGCAGCTTAGACGGGGGGACGCAGTATTTT. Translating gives CASSLDGGTQYF.

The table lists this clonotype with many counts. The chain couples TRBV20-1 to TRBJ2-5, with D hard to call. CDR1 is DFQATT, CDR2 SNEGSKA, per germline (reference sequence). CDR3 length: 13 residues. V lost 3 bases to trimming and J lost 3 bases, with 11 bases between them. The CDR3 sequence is CSASIPSEETQYF. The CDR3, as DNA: TGCAGTGCTAGTATCCCGTCGGAAGAGACCCAGTACTTC.

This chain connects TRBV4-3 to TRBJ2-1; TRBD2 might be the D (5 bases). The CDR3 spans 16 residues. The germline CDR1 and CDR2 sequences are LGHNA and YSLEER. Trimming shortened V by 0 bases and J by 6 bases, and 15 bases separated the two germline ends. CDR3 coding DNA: TGCGCCAGCAGCCAAGATCGAGGACTGCCGGGCAATGAGCAGTTCTTC. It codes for CASSQDRGLPGNEQFF.

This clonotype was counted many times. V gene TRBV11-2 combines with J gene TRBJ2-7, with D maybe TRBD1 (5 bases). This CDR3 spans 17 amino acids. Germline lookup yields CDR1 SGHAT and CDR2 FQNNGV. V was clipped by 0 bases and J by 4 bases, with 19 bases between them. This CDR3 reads CASSLDQATAGIYEQYF. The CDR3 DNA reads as TGTGCCAGCAGCTTAGATCAAGCTACGGCAGGGATTTACGAGCAGTACTTC.

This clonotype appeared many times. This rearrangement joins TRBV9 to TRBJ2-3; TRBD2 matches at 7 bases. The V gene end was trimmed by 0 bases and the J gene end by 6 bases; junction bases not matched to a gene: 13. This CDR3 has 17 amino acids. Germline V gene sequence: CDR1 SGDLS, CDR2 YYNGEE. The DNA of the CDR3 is TGTGCCAGCAGCGTAGGAGGTCGGGGGGACCCCACCGATACGCAGTATTTT. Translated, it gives CASSVGGRGDPTDTQYF.

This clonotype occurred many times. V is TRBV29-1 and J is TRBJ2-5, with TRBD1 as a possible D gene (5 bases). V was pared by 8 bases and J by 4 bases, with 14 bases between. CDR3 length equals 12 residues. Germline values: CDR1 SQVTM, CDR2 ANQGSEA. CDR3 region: CSLTRGPETQYF. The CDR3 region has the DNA TGCAGCTTAACAAGGGGCCCAGAGACCCAGTACTTC.

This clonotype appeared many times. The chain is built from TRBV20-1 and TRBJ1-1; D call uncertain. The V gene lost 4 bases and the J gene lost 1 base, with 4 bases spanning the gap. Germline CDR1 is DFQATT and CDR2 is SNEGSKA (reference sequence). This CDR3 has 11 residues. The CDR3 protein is CSANRNTEAFF. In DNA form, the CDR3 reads TGCAGTGCTAACAGGAACACTGAAGCTTTCTTT.

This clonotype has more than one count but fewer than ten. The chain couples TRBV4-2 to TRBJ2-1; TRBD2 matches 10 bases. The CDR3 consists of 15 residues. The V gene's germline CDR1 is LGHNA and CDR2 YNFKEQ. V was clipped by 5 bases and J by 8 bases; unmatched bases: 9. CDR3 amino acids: CASSFSGGASYEQFF. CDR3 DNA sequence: TGTGCCAGCAGCTTCAGCGGGGGGGCCAGCTATGAGCAGTTCTTC.

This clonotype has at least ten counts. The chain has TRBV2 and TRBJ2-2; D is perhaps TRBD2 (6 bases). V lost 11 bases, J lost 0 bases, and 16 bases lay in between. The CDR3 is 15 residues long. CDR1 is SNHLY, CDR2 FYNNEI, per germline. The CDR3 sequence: CASEGGYTNTGELFF. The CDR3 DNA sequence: TGTGCCTCAGAGGGAGGATACACGAACACCGGGGAGCTGTTTTTT. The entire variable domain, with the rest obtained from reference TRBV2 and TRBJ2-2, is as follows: EPEVTQTPSHQVTQMGQEVILRCVPISNHLYFYWYRQILGQKVEFLVSFYNNEISEKSEIFDDQFSVERPDGSNFTLKIRSTKLEDSAMYFCASEGGYTNTGELFFGEGSRLTVL.

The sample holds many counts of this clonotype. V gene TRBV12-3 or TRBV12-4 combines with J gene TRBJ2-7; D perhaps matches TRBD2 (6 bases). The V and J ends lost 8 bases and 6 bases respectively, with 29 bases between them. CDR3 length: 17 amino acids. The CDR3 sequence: CASPKPRDPEGRGEQYF. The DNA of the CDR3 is TGTGCCAGCCCCAAACCCCGGGACCCGGAGGGAAGGGGCGAGCAGTACTTC.

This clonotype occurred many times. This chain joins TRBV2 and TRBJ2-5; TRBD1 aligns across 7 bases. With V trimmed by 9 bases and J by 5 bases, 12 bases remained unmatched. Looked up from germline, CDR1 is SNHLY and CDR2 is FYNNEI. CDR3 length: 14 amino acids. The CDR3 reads CASKTGLSEETQYF. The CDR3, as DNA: TGTGCCAGTAAGACAGGGCTTTCGGAGGAGACCCAGTACTTC.